Listed here are 3 T cell receptor beta chains from one sample, sequenced in a study of T cells in Graves' hyperthyroidism and ophthalmopathy. Researchers amplified the TCR beta CDR3 regions from RNA transcripts. The TCR CDR3 first-round RT-PCR relied on the HTBI primer set. One entry per CDR3 protein, called by TCRdb with MiXCR from the multiplex PCR reads. The repertoire holds 450,000 to 650,000 distinct CDR3 sequences, with approximately 15% as singletons. Sequencing input: blood. The receptors come from a woman aged 18-30 years with Graves' ophthalmopathy.

The chain recombines TRBV19 with TRBJ2-1; 7 bases map to TRBD1. Trimming cost V 10 bases and J 9 bases; bases outside gene matches: 9. CDR3 length: 12 residues. Germline V gives CDR1 LNHDA, CDR2 SQIVND (reference sequence). The CDR3 protein is CAMGRPGGEQFF. CDR3 DNA sequence: TGTGCCATGGGGAGACCAGGGGGTGAGCAGTTCTTC.

In this sample, this clonotype turned up a few times. This chain joins TRBV5-1 and TRBJ2-5; D is undetermined. The V end lost 4 bases, the J end lost 5 bases, and 6 bases lay between the germline ends. CDR1 SGHRS and CDR2 YFSETQ come from the germline V gene. CDR3 length: 11 residues. The CDR3 here is CASSADETQYF. The CDR3 region has the DNA TGCGCCAGCAGCGCCGACGAGACCCAGTACTTC.

This clonotype was counted a few times. V and J are TRBV20-1 and TRBJ2-5; 15 bases map to TRBD2. Germline trimming cut 4 bases from V and 5 bases from J; bases unmatched to any gene: 8. The CDR3 length is 16 residues. Germline V lookup: CDR1 DFQATT, CDR2 SNEGSKA (reference sequence). In DNA form, the CDR3 reads TGCAGTGCTAAAGGGACCGGGACTAGCGGGAGGGAGACCCAGTACTTC. Protein sequence: CSAKGTGTSGRETQYF.